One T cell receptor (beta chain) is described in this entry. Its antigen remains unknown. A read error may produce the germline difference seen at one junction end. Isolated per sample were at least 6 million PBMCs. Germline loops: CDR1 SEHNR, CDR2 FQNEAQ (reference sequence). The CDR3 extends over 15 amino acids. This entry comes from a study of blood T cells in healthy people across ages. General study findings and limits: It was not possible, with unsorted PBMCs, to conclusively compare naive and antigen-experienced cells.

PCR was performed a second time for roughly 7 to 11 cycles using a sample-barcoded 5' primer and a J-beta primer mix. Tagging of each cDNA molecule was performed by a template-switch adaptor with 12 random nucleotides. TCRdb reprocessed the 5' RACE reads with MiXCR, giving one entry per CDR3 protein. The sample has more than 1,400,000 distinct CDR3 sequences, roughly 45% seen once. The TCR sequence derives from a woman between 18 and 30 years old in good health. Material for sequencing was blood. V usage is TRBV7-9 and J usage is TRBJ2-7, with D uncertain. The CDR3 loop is CASSADTRVSYEQYF. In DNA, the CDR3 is TGTGCCAGCAGTGCCGACACCCGGGTATCCTACGAGCAGTACTTT.